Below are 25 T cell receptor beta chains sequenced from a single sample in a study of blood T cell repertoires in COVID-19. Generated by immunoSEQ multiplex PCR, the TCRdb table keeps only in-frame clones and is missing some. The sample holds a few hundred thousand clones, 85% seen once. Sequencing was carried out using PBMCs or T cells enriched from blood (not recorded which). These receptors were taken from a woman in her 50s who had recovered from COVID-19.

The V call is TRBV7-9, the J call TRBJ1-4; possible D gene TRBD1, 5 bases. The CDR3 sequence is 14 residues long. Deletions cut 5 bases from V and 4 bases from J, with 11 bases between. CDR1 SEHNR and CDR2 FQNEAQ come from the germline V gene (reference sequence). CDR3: CASSHRGDNEKLFF. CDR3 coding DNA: TGTGCCAGCAGCCATAGGGGCGATAATGAAAAACTGTTTTTT.

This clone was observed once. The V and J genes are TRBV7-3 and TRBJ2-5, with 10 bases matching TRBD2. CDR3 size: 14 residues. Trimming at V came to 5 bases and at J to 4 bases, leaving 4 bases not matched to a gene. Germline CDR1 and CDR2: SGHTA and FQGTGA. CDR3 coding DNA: TGTGCCAGCAGCCGAGCGGGGGGGCGAGAGACCCAGTACTTC. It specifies CASSRAGGRETQYF.

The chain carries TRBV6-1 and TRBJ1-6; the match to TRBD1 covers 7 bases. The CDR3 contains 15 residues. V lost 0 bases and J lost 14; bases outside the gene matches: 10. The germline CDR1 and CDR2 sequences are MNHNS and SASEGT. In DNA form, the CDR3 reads TGTGCCAGCAGTGAAGCTCAAGGGGGCGGTCCCTCCCTCCACTTT. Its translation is CASSEAQGGGPSLHF.

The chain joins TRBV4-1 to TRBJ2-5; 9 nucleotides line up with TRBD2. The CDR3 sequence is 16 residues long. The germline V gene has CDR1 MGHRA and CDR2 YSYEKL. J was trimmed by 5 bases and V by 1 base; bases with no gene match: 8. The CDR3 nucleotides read TGCGCCAGCAGCCAAGGGTCGGCGGGAGGGTGGGAGACCCAGTACTTC. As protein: CASSQGSAGGWETQYF.

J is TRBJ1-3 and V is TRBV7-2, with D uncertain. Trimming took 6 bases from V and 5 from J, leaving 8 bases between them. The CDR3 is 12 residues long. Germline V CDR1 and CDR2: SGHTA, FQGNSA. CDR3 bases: TGTGCCAGCAGTTTATCAAGAAACACCATATATTTT. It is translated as CASSLSRNTIYF.

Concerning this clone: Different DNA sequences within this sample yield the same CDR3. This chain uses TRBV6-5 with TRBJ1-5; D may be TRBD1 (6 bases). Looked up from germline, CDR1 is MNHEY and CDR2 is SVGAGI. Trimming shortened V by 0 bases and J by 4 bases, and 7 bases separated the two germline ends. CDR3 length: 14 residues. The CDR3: CASSYSRGNQPQHF. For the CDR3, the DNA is TGTGCCAGCAGTTACTCGAGGGGGAATCAGCCCCAGCATTTT.

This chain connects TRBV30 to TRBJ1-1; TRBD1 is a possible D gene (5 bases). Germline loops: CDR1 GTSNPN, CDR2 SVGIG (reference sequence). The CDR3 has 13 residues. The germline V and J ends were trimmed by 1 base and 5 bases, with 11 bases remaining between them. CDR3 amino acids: CAWSEGLKTEAFF. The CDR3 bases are TGTGCCTGGAGTGAGGGACTCAAAACTGAAGCTTTCTTT.

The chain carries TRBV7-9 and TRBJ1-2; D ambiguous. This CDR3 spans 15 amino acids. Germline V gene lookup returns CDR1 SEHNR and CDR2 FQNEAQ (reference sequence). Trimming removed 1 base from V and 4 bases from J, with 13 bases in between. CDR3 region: CASSLDHEESYGYTF. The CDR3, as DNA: TGTGCCAGCAGCTTAGATCACGAGGAAAGCTATGGCTACACCTTC.

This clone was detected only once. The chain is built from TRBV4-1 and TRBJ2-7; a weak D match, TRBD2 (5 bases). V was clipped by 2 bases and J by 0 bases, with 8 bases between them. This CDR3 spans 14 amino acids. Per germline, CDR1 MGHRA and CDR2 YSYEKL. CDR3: CASSQSGLSYEQYF. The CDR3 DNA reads TGCGCCAGCAGCCAAAGCGGCCTCTCCTACGAGCAGTACTTC.

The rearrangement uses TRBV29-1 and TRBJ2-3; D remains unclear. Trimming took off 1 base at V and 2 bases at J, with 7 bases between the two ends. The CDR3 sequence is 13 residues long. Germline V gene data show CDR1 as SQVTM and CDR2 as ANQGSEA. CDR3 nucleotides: TGCAGCGTTGAAGGTCGAGTCACAGATACGCAGTATTTT. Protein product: CSVEGRVTDTQYF.

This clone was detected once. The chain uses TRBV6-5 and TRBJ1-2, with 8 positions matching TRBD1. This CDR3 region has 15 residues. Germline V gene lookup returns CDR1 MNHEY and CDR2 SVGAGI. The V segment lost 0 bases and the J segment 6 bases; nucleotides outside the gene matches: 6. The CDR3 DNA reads TGTGCCAGCAGTTACTCGATCAACAGGGGGGATGGCTACACCTTC. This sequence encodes CASSYSINRGDGYTF.

CDR3 protein: CASSLAPGNTEAFF. For the CDR3, the DNA is TGTGCCAGCAGCTTAGCTCCGGGGAACACTGAAGCTTTCTTT. The rearrangement uses TRBV7-9 and TRBJ1-1; no clear D. The V gene's germline CDR1 is SEHNR and CDR2 FQNEAQ (reference sequence). This CDR3 region has 14 residues. Trimming left V 0 bases short and J 1 base short, with 6 bases between.

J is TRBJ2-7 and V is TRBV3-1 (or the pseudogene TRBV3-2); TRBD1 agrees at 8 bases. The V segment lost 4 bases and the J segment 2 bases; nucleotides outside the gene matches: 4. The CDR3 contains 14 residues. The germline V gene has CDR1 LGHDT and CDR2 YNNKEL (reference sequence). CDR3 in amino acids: CASSLDRGTYEQYF. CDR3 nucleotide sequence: TGTGCCAGCAGCCTTGACAGGGGCACCTACGAGCAGTACTTC.

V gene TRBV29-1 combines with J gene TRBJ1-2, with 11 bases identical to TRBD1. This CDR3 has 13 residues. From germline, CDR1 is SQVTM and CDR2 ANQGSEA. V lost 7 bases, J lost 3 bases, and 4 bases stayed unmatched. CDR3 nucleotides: TGCAGCGCCGGGGACAGGGGGGACTATGGCTACACCTTC. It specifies CSAGDRGDYGYTF.

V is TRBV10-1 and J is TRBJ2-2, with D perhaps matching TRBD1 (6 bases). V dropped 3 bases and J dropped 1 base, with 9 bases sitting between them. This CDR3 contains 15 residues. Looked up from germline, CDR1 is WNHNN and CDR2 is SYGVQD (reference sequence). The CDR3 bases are TGCGCCAGCAGTGACCCGACAGGGAACACCGGGGAGCTGTTTTTT. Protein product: CASSDPTGNTGELFF.

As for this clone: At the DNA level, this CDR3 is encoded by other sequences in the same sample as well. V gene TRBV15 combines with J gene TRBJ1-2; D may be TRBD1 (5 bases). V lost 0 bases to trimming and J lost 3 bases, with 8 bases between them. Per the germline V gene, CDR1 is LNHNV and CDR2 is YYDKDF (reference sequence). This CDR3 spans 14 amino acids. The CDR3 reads CATSRDQGYYGYTF. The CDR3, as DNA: TGTGCCACCAGCAGAGATCAGGGTTACTATGGCTACACCTTC.

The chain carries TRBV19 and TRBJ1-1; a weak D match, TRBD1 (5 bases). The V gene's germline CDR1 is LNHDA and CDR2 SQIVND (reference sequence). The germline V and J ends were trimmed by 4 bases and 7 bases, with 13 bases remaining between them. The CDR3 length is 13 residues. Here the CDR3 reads CASSTPGRGEAFF. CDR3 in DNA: TGTGCCAGTAGTACTCCAGGGAGGGGTGAAGCTTTCTTT.

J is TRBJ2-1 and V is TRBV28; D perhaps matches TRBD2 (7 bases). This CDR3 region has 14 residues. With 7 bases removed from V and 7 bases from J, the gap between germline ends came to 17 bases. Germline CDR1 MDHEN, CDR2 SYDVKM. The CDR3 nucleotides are TGTGCCAGCACCAAGGGGGGGCCAACGAATGAGCAGTTCTTC. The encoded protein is CASTKGGPTNEQFF.

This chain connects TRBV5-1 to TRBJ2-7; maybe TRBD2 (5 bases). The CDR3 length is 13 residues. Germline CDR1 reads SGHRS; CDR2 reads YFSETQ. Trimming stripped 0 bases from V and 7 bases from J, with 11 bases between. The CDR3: CASSLVVSGEQYF. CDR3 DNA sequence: TGCGCCAGCAGCTTGGTTGTATCGGGGGAGCAGTACTTC. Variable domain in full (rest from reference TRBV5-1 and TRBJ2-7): KAGVTQTPRYLIKTRGQQVTLSCSPISGHRSVSWYQQTPGQGLQFLFEYFSETQRNKGNFPGRFSGRQFSNSRSEMNVSTLELGDSALYLCASSLVVSGEQYFGPGTRLTVT.

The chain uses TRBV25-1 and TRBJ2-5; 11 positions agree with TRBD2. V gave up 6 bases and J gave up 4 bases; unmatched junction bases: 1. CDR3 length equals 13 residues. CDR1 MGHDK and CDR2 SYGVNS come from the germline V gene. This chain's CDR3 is CASRGTSGETQYF. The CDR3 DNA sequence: TGTGCCAGCAGGGGGACTAGCGGAGAGACCCAGTACTTC.

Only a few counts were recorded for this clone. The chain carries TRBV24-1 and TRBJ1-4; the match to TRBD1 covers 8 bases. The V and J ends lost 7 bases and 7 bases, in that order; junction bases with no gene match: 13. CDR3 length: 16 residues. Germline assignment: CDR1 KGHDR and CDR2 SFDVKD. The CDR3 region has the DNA TGTGCCACCAGGGGAGAGGACAGGGTTAGGAGTGAAAAACTGTTTTTT. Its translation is CATRGEDRVRSEKLFF.

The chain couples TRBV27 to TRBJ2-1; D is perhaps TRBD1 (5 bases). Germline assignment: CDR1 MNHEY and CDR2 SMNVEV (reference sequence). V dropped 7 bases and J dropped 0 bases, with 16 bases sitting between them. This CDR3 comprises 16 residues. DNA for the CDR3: TGTGCCAGCATCCCCTTAGGGGAAAGCTCCTACAATGAGCAGTTCTTC. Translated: CASIPLGESSYNEQFF.

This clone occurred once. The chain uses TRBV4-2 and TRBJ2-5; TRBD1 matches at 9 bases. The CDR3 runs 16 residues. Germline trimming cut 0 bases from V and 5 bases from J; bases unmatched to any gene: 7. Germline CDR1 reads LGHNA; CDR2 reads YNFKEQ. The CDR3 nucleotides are TGTGCCAGCAGCCAAGAGGGACAGGGCGAGGGTGAGACCCAGTACTTC. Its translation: CASSQEGQGEGETQYF.

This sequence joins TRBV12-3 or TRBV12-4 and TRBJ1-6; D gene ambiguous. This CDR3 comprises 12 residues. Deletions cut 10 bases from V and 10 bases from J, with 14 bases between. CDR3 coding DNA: TGTGCCACCAAGCTCGGGAGCTCACCCCTCCACTTT. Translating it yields CATKLGSSPLHF.

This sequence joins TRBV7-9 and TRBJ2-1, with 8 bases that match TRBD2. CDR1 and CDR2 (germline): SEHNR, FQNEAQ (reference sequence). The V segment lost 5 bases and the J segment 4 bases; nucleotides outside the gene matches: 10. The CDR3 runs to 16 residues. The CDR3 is CASSTPRGGEYNEQFF. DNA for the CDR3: TGTGCCAGCAGCACCCCCCGGGGGGGGGAATACAATGAGCAGTTCTTC.